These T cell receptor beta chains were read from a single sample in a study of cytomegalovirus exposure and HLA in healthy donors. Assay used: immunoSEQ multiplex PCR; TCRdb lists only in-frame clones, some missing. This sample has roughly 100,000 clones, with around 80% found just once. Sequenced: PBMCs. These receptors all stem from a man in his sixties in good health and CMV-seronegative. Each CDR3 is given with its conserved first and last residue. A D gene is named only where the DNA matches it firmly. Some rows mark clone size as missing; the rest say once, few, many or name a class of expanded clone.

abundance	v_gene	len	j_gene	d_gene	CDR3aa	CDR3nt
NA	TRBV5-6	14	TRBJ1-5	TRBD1	CASSQGTEYQPQHF	TGTGCCAGCAGTCAAGGGACAGAGTATCAGCCCCAGCATTTT
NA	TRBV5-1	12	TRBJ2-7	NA	CASQGPSYEQYF	TGCGCTTCCCAGGGGCCCTCCTACGAGCAGTACTTC
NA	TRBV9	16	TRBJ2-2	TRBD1	CASSPGDRDNTGELFF	TGTGCCAGCAGCCCCGGGGACAGGGATAACACCGGGGAGCTGTTTTTT
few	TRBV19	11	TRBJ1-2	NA	CASSIGGGYTF	TGTGCCAGTAGTATCGGGGGAGGCTACACCTTC
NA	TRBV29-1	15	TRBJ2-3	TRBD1	CSVTGGRRATDTQYF	TGCAGCGTAACAGGGGGCCGGAGGGCAACAGATACGCAGTATTTT
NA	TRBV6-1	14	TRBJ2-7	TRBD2	CASSTSGGTYEQYF	TGTGCCAGCTCCACTAGCGGGGGGACTTACGAGCAGTACTTC
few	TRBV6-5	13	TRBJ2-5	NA	CASSYSTARPQYF	TGTGCCAGCAGTTACTCGACAGCCAGGCCCCAGTACTTC
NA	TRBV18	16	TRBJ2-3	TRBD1	CASSIGAGGLADTQYF	TGTGCCAGCTCTATAGGGGCAGGGGGCCTCGCAGATACGCAGTATTTT
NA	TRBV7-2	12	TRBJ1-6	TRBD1	CASSYRGSPLHF	TGTGCCAGCAGCTACAGGGGTTCACCCCTCCACTTT
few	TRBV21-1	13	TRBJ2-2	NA	CASSKGTSGGAVF	TGTGCCAGCAGCAAGGGGACTAGCGGGGGAGCTGTTTTT